The following is a T cell receptor beta chain sequence with its context. This clone was counted only a few times. Its antigen is currently not known. The input lacks base qualities; no much larger clone sits a single base away. This sample is part of a study of sequential checkpoint blockade in melanoma (dated by TCRdb to the late 2010s). The study in broad terms: Using 1:1 randomization, the trial assigned patients either to first-line nivolumab followed by ipilimumab (arm A) or to ipilimumab followed by nivolumab (arm B). Both trial sequences were followed by maintenance nivolumab.

V loses 5 bases, J loses 1 base, and the germline ends lie 16 bases apart. The CDR3 has 16 amino acids, counting the end cysteine and phenylalanine. CDR3 DNA only is kept here, 48 bases in frame from base 1. CDR1 and CDR2 were assigned from the germline V gene (reference sequence) as SEHNR and FQNEAQ. The treatment or condition label, as the study defines it: randomized to nivolumab then ipilimumab (arm A) or the reverse (arm B). None of the trial patients had been given prior DNA-damaging chemotherapy. On a FACS Aria II flow cytometer, live CD3+CD8+ cells that were negative for CD19 and CD56 were sorted from thawed PBMCs. CheckMate 064, a randomized, open-label phase II trial of sequential checkpoint blockade, was the source of the samples, all of which came from patients with melanoma. Leukapheresis was used to collect peripheral blood mononuclear cells, which were then purified with Ficoll-Paque and frozen in human serum with 10% DMSO. Purity of sorted blood CD3+CD8+ cells was verified at >95% immediately after sorting, followed by DNA extraction.

TCRbeta CDR3 regions were immunosequenced from genomic DNA with the immunoSEQ Assay. Prior to high-throughput sequencing, genomic DNA was amplified by bias-controlled multiplex PCR. In the original analysis: To quantify the absolute abundance of each unique TCRbeta CDR3 region, the sequences were collapsed and filtered. Clonality was defined as 1 minus Pielou's evenness and was calculated using productive rearrangements only. Clones with significantly greater frequencies in on-treatment versus baseline samples were identified using a previously published method. In TCRdb, the immuneACCESS table is reduced to in-frame sequences with V and J assigned. These tables do not hold every clone; where another copy was compared, an unresolved V gene accounts for under half, and the others remain unexplained. That table furnishes V, J and clone size, whereas the DNA furnished D and trimming. The sample table shows about 21,000 clones, and more than 80% are seen once. About 9.4% of the sample is in the top ten clones.

General conclusions and limits of the study: Validation of the response-prediction model combining TCR metrics and mutation burden is needed in larger, independent patient cohorts.

Here the chain combines TRBV7-9 and TRBJ2-3; tentative D gene TRBD2, with 6 bases matching. This clonotype was sampled from a human donor with melanoma. The source material was CD8+ T cells sorted from blood (inferred from file names), sampled from a patient given nivolumab and ipilimumab in sequence. In nucleotide form, the sequence is TGTGCCAGCAGCGCCAGGACGGGGGAAGGCACAGATACGCAGTATTTT. Translated, it reads CASSARTGEGTDTQYF.